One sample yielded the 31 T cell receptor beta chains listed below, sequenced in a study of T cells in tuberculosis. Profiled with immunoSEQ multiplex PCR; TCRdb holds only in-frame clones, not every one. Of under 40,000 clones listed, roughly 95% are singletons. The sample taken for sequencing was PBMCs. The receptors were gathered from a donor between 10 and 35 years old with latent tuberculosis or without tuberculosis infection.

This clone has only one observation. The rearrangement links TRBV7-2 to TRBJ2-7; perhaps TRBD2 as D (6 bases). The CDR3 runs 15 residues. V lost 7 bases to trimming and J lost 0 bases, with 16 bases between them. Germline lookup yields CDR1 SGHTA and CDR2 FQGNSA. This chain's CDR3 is CASTHWRDLSYEQYF. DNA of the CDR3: TGTGCCAGCACCCACTGGCGGGACCTCTCCTACGAGCAGTACTTC.

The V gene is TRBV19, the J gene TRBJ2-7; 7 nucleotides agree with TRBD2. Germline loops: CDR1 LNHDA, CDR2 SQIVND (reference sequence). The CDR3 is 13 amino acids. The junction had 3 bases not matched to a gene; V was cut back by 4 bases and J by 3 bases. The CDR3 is CASSTGGSYEQYF. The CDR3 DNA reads TGTGCCAGTAGTACGGGGGGTAGCTACGAGCAGTACTTC.

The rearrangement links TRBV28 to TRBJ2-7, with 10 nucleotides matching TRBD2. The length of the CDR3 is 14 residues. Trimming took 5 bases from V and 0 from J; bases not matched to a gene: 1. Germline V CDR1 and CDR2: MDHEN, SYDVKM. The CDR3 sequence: CASSRTSGSYEQYF. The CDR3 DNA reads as TGTGCCAGCAGTCGGACTAGCGGCTCCTACGAGCAGTACTTC.

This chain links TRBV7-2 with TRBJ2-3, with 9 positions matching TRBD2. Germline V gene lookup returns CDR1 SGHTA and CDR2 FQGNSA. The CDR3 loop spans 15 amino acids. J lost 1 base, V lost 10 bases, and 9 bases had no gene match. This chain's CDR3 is CATSSVAGGTDTQYF. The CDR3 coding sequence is TGTGCCACCTCGTCGGTAGCGGGGGGCACAGATACGCAGTATTTT.

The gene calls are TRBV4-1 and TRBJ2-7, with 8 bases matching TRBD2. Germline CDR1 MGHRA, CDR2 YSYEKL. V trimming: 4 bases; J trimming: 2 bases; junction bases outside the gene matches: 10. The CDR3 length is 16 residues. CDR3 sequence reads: CASSLGEGSGAYEQYF. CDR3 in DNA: TGCGCCAGCAGCCTCGGAGAGGGTAGCGGGGCCTACGAGCAGTACTTC.

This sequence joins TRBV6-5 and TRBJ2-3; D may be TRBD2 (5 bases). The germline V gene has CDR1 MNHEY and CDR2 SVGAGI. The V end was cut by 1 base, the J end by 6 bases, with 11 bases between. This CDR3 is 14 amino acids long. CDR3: CASSYLAKGDTQYF. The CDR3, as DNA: TGTGCCAGCAGTTACTTAGCGAAGGGCGATACGCAGTATTTT.

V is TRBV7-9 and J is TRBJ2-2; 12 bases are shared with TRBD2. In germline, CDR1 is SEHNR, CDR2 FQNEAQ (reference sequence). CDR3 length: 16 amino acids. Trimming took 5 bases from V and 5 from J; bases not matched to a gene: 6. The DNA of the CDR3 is TGTGCCAGCAGCCCTCGACTAGCGGGAGTAACCGGGGAGCTGTTTTTT. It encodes CASSPRLAGVTGELFF.

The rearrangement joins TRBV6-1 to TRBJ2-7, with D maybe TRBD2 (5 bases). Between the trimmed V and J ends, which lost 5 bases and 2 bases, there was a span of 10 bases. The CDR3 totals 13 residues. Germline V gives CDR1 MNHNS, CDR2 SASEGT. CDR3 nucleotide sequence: TGTGCCAGCAGTCGGCCAGCGGCCTACGAGCAGTACTTC. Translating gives CASSRPAAYEQYF.

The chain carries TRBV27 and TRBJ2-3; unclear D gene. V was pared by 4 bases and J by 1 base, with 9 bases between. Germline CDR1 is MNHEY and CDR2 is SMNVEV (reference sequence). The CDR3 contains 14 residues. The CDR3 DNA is TGTGCCAGCAGTTCCCCTCCCCGCACAGATACGCAGTATTTT. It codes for CASSSPPRTDTQYF.

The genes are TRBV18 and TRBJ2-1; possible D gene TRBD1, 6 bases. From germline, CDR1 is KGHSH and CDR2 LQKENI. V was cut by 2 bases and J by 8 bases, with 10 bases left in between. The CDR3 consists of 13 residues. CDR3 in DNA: TGTGCCAGCTCACCAGGGACAAAGGATGAGCAGTTCTTC. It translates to CASSPGTKDEQFF.

This CDR3 is CASSLGSGQGARREQYF. CDR3 DNA: TGTGCCAGCAGCTTAGGTTCCGGGCAGGGGGCCAGGAGGGAGCAGTACTTC. The gene calls are TRBV7-9 and TRBJ2-7, with TRBD1 matching 8 bases. CDR1 is SEHNR, CDR2 FQNEAQ, per germline (reference sequence). This CDR3 has 17 residues. V trimming: 1 base; J trimming: 7 bases; junction bases outside the gene matches: 15.

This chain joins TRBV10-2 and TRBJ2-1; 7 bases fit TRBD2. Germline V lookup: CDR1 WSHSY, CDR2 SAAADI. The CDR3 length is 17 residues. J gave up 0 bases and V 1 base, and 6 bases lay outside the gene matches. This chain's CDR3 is CASSEWLGTNSYNEQFF. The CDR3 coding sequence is TGCGCCAGCAGTGAGTGGCTCGGGACTAACTCCTACAATGAGCAGTTCTTC.

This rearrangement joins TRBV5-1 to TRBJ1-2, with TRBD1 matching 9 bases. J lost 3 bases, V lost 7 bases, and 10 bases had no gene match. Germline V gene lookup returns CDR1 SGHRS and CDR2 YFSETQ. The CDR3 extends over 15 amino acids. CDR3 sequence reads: CASRIWTGEDYGYTF. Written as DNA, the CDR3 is TGCGCCAGCCGTATTTGGACAGGGGAAGACTATGGCTACACCTTC.

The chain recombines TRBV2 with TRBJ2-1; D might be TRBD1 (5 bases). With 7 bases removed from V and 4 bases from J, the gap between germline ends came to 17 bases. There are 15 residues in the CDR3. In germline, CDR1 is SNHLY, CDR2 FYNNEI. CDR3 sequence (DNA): TGTGCCAGCACCGAAAGGGGAATCACGTACAATGAGCAGTTCTTC. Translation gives CASTERGITYNEQFF.

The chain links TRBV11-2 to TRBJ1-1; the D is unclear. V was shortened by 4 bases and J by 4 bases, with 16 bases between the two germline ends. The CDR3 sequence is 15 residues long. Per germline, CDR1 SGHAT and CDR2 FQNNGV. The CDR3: CASSSIGRAVTEAFF. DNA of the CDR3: TGTGCCAGCAGCTCAATCGGGAGGGCAGTCACTGAAGCTTTCTTT. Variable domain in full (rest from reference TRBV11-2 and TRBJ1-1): EAGVAQSPRYKIIEKRQSVAFWCNPISGHATLYWYQQILGQGPKLLIQFQNNGVVDDSQLPKDRFSAERLKGVDSTLKIQPAKLEDSAVYLCASSSIGRAVTEAFFGQGTRLTVV.

The CDR3, as DNA: TGTGCCAGCAGGTCAAGACTAGCGGCGACCTACGAGCAGTACTTC. Protein product: CASRSRLAATYEQYF. The V and J genes are TRBV6-1 and TRBJ2-7; TRBD2 aligns across 9 bases. The CDR3 loop spans 15 amino acids. CDR1 MNHNS and CDR2 SASEGT come from the germline V gene. J gave up 2 bases and V 6 bases, and 8 bases lay outside the gene matches.

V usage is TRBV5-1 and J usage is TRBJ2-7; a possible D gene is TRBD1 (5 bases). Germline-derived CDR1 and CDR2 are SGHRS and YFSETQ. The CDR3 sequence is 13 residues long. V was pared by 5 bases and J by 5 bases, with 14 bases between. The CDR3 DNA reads TGCGCCAGCAGTCGCGCAGGGTCCCACGAGCAGTACTTC. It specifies CASSRAGSHEQYF.

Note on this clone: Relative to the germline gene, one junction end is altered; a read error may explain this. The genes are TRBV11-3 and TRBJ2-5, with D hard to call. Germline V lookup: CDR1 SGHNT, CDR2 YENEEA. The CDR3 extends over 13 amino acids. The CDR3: CASSLGYHETQYF. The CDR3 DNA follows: TGTGCCAGCAGCTTGGGCTACCACGAGACCCAGTACTTC.

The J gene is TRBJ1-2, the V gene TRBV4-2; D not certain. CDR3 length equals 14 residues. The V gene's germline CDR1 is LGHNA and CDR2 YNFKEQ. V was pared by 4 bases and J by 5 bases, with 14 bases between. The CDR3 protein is CASSPRFGYYGYTF. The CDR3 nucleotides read TGTGCCAGCAGCCCCCGATTCGGGTATTATGGCTACACCTTC.

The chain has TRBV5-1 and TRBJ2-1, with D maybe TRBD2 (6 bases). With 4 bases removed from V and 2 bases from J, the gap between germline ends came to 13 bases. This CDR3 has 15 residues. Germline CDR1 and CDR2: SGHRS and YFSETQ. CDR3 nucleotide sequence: TGCGCCAGCAGCCCCCGGGACTGGACCTACAATGAGCAGTTCTTC. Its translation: CASSPRDWTYNEQFF.

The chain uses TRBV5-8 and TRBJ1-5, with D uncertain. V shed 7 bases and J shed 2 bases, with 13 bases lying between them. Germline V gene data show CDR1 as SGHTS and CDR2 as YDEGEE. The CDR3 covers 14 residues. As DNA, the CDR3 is TGTGCCAGCGGACGGACTACACGCAATCAGCCCCAGCATTTT. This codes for CASGRTTRNQPQHF.

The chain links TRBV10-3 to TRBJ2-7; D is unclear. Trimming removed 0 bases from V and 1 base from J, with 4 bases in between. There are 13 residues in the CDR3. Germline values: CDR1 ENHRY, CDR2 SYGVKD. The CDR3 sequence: CAISESSSYEQYF. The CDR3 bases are TGTGCCATCAGTGAGTCGAGTTCCTACGAGCAGTACTTC.

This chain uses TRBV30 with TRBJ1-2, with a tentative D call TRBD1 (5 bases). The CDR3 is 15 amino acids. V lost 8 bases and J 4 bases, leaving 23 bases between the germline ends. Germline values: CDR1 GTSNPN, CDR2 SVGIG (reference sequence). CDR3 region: CARKLRSAGPYGYTF. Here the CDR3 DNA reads TGTGCCAGGAAGCTCCGGTCGGCAGGGCCCTATGGCTACACCTTC.

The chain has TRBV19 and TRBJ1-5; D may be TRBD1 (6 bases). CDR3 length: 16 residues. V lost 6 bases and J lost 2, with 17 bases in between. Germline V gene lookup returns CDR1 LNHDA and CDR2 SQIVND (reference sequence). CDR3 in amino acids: CASRLDSAGRNQPQHF. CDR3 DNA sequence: TGTGCCAGTAGATTGGACAGTGCGGGCCGCAATCAGCCCCAGCATTTT.

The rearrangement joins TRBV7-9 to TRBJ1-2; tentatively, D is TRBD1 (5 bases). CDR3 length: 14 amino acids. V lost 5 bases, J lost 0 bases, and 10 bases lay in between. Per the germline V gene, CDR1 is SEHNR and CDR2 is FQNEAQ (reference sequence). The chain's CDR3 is CASSPDTANYGYTF. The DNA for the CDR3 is TGTGCCAGCAGCCCGGACACTGCTAACTATGGCTACACCTTC. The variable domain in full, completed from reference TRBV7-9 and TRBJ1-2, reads DTGVSQNPRHKITKRGQNVTFRCDPISEHNRLYWYRQTLGQGPEFLTYFQNEAQLEKSRLLSDRFSAERPKGSFSTLEIQRTEQGDSAMYLCASSPDTANYGYTFGSGTRLTVV.

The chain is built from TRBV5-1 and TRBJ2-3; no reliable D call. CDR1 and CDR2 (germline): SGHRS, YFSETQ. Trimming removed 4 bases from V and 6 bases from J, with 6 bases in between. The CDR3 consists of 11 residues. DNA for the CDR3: TGCGCCAGCAGCGTCAGTGATACGCAGTATTTT. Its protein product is CASSVSDTQYF.

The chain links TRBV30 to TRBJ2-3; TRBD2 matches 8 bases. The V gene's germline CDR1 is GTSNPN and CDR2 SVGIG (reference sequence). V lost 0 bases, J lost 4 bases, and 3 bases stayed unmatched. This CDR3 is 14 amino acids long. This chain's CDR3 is CAWSVLGRADTQYF. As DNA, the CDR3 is TGTGCCTGGAGTGTACTCGGGAGGGCAGATACGCAGTATTTT.

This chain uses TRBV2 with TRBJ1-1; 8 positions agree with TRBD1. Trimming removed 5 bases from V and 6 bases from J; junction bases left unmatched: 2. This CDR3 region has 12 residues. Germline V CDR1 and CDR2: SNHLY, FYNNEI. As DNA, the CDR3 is TGTGCCAGCAGTACAGGGGGGGCTGAAGCTTTCTTT. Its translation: CASSTGGAEAFF.

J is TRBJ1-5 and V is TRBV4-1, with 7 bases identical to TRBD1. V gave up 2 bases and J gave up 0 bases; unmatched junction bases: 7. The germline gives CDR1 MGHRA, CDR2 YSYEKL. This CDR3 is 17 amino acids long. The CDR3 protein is CASSQRDSLYSNQPQHF. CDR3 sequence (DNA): TGCGCCAGCAGCCAAAGGGACAGCCTGTATAGCAATCAGCCCCAGCATTTT.

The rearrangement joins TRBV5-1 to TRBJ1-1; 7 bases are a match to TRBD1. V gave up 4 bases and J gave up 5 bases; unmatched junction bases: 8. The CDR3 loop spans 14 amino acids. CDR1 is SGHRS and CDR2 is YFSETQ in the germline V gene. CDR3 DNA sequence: TGCGCCAGCAGCAATGCAGGGGGTGGTACTGAAGCTTTCTTT. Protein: CASSNAGGGTEAFF.

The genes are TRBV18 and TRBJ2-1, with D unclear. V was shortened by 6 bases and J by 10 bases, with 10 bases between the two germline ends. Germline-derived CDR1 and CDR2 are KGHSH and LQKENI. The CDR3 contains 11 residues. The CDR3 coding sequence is TGTGCCAGCTCCCCCCAAAGCGAGCAGTTCTTC. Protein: CASSPQSEQFF.